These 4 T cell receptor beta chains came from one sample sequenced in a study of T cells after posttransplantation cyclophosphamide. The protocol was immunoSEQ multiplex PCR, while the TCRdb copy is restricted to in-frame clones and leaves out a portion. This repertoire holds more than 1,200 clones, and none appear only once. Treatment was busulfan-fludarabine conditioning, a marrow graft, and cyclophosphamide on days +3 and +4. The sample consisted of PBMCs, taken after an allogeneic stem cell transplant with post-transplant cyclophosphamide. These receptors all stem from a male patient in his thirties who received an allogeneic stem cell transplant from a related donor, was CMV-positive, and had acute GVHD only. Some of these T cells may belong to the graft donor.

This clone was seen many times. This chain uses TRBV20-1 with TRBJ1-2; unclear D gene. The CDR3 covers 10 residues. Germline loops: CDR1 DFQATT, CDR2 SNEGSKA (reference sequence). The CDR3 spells CRPLGGGYTF. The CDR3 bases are TGCAGGCCTCTTGGCGGGGGCTACACCTTC.

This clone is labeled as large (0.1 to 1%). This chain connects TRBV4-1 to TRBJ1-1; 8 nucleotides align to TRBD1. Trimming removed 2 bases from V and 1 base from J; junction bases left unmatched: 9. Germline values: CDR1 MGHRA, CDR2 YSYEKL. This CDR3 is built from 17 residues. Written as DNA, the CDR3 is TGCGCCAGCAGCCAATATATCGGGACAGGTGGGAACACTGAAGCTTTCTTT. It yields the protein CASSQYIGTGGNTEAFF.

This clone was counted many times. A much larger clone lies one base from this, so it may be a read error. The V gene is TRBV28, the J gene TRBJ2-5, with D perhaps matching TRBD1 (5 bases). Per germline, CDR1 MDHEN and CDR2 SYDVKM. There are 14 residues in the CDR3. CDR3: CASMPQGWQEPQYF. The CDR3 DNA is TGTGCCAGCATGCCGCAGGGTTGGCAAGAGCCCCAGTACTTC.

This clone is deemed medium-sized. This chain's CDR3 is CASSLGTGVQPQHF. The CDR3 DNA follows: TGTGCCAGCAGTCTTGGGACAGGGGTCCAGCCCCAGCATTTT. The chain uses TRBV12-3 or TRBV12-4 and TRBJ1-5, with 10 bases that match TRBD1. V was clipped by 5 bases and J by 7 bases; unmatched bases: 5. This CDR3 is 14 amino acids long.